Shown below are 28 T cell receptor beta chains from a single sample sequenced in a study of cytomegalovirus exposure and HLA in healthy donors. 13 Jbeta primers and 60 Vbeta primers were used for the PCR. Measured with immunoSEQ multiplex PCR; TCRdb has only the in-frame clones, and not every one. This sample has over 150,000 clones; around 80% occur once, and the top ten carry roughly 7.5%. The sequencing input was PBMCs. The origin of the receptors is a woman aged 25 to 45 in good health and CMV-seropositive.

The chain uses TRBV5-1 and TRBJ1-2, with D maybe TRBD1 (6 bases). Trimming removed 2 bases from V and 4 bases from J, with 12 bases in between. The germline V gene has CDR1 SGHRS and CDR2 YFSETQ. The CDR3 is 14 residues long. The CDR3 nucleotides are TGCGCCAGCAGCTTAGTACAGGGTGCCTATGGCTACACCTTC. Protein: CASSLVQGAYGYTF.

In nucleotides, the CDR3 is TGTGCCAGTAGTATACGGAACAGGGGGCTTTCCAATGAGCAGTTCTTC. This encodes CASSIRNRGLSNEQFF. The chain has TRBV19 and TRBJ2-1; 9 bases line up with TRBD1. Trimming at V came to 2 bases and at J to 6 bases, leaving 8 bases not matched to a gene. This CDR3 has 16 residues. The germline V gene encodes CDR1 LNHDA and CDR2 SQIVND (reference sequence).

A note on this clone: One end of the junction does not line up with germline, which may come from a read error. The rearrangement joins TRBV7-2 to TRBJ2-7, with D unresolved. Germline V gene lookup returns CDR1 SGHTA and CDR2 FQGNSA. The CDR3 sequence is 12 residues long. DNA of the CDR3: TGTGCCAGCCGCTTGTCGAGTTACGAGCAGTACTTC. This gives the protein CASRLSSYEQYF. Full variable domain (missing parts from reference TRBV7-2 and TRBJ2-7): GAGVSQSPSNKVTEKGKDVELRCDPISGHTALYWYRQSLGQGLEFLIYFQGNSAPDKSGLPSDRFSAERTGGSVSTLTIQRTQQEDSAVYLCASRLSSYEQYFGPGTRLTVT.

The J gene is TRBJ2-5, the V gene TRBV5-8; TRBD1 agrees at 9 bases. Germline-derived CDR1 and CDR2 are SGHTS and YDEGEE. V trimming: 5 bases; J trimming: 4 bases; junction bases outside the gene matches: 12. The CDR3 has 16 amino acids. As DNA, the CDR3 is TGTGCCAGCAGGACGGGACAGGGTGATTTAAGAGAGACCCAGTACTTC. Amino acids: CASRTGQGDLRETQYF.

The V call is TRBV5-1, the J call TRBJ2-7; D is unclear. Per germline, CDR1 SGHRS and CDR2 YFSETQ. Trimming removed 0 bases from V and 5 bases from J, with 12 bases in between. This CDR3 is built from 14 residues. The CDR3 is CASSLGSQTNEQYF. The DNA of the CDR3 is TGCGCCAGCAGCTTGGGTTCTCAAACTAACGAGCAGTACTTC. The full variable domain, rest sourced from reference TRBV5-1 and TRBJ2-7, is KAGVTQTPRYLIKTRGQQVTLSCSPISGHRSVSWYQQTPGQGLQFLFEYFSETQRNKGNFPGRFSGRQFSNSRSEMNVSTLELGDSALYLCASSLGSQTNEQYFGPGTRLTVT.

V is TRBV4-3 and J is TRBJ2-2; 9 bases fit TRBD2. The CDR3 totals 17 residues. J gave up 1 base and V 1 base, and 4 bases lay outside the gene matches. The V gene's germline CDR1 is LGHNA and CDR2 YSLEER. Here the CDR3 DNA reads TGCGCCAGCAGCCAAGGCGCTAGCGGGATGAACACCGGGGAGCTGTTTTTT. Translated, it gives CASSQGASGMNTGELFF.

Worth noting for this clone: The sample contains more than one DNA sequence encoding this CDR3. This chain connects TRBV7-2 to TRBJ2-1; the match to TRBD2 covers 11 bases. Per the germline V gene, CDR1 is SGHTA and CDR2 is FQGNSA. The CDR3 covers 15 residues. V dropped 3 bases and J dropped 4; count of bases not matched to a gene: 2. The CDR3, as DNA: TGTGCCAGCAGCTTTAGCGGGGGGGCGTACAATGAGCAGTTCTTC. Its translation is CASSFSGGAYNEQFF.

The chain couples TRBV7-2 to TRBJ2-1; 7 bases are shared with TRBD2. This CDR3 has 14 residues. Germline CDR1 reads SGHTA; CDR2 reads FQGNSA. The J segment lost 2 bases and the V segment lost 3 bases, leaving 1 base of the junction unmatched. CDR3 in DNA: TGTGCCAGCAGCTTGCTAGCGGCCTACAATGAGCAGTTCTTC. This gives the protein CASSLLAAYNEQFF. The whole variable domain, remainder taken from reference TRBV7-2 and TRBJ2-1, is GAGVSQSPSNKVTEKGKDVELRCDPISGHTALYWYRQSLGQGLEFLIYFQGNSAPDKSGLPSDRFSAERTGGSVSTLTIQRTQQEDSAVYLCASSLLAAYNEQFFGPGTRLTVL.

The CDR3 sequence is CASSEETGQYSNQPQHF. The CDR3 DNA follows: TGTGCCAGCAGTGAAGAAACGGGACAGTATAGCAATCAGCCCCAGCATTTT. The chain employs TRBV2 and TRBJ1-5; 7 nucleotides agree with TRBD1. CDR1 and CDR2 from the germline V gene are SNHLY and FYNNEI. V lost 1 base and J lost 0; bases outside the gene matches: 6. The CDR3 contains 17 residues.

This chain connects TRBV2 to TRBJ2-1; weak D call: TRBD1 (6 bases). V lost 4 bases and J lost 10, with 14 bases in between. The CDR3 extends over 13 amino acids. Germline loops: CDR1 SNHLY, CDR2 FYNNEI. CDR3 residues: CASSGGLHMEQFF. CDR3 in DNA: TGTGCCAGCAGTGGGGGGCTACACATGGAGCAGTTCTTC.

The J gene is TRBJ1-1, the V gene TRBV2; D is perhaps TRBD1 (6 bases). The CDR3 sequence is 13 residues long. Germline V lookup: CDR1 SNHLY, CDR2 FYNNEI. With 1 base removed from V and 5 bases from J, the gap between germline ends came to 8 bases. For the CDR3, the DNA is TGTGCCAGCAGTGAAGGCACAGGGACTGAAGCTTTCTTT. This translates into CASSEGTGTEAFF. Full variable domain (missing parts from reference TRBV2 and TRBJ1-1): EPEVTQTPSHQVTQMGQEVILRCVPISNHLYFYWYRQILGQKVEFLVSFYNNEISEKSEIFDDQFSVERPDGSNFTLKIRSTKLEDSAMYFCASSEGTGTEAFFGQGTRLTVV.

The chain uses TRBV6-5 and TRBJ2-7; D not resolved. Per germline, CDR1 MNHEY and CDR2 SVGAGI. The CDR3 extends over 14 amino acids. V lost 2 bases to trimming and J lost 1 base, with 9 bases between them. Here the CDR3 DNA reads TGTGCCAGCAGTTACCTCGACGGGTCCTACGAGCAGTACTTC. The encoded protein is CASSYLDGSYEQYF.

The V gene is TRBV6-4, the J gene TRBJ2-5; the D gene is possibly TRBD1 (7 bases). Trimming left V 4 bases short and J 5 bases short, with 17 bases between. The CDR3 has 15 residues. CDR1 is MRHNA and CDR2 is SNTAGT in the germline V gene. CDR3: CASSGGGGGGETQYF. The CDR3 nucleotides read TGTGCCAGCAGTGGAGGCGGAGGGGGCGGTGAGACCCAGTACTTC.

This chain joins TRBV18 and TRBJ1-2, with 11 nucleotides matching TRBD1. V shed 0 bases, J shed 2 bases, and the junction held 2 bases outside the gene matches. The CDR3 has 16 amino acids. Germline V gene data show CDR1 as KGHSH and CDR2 as LQKENI. The CDR3 sequence is CASSPPGDRGNYGYTF. CDR3 nucleotides: TGTGCCAGCTCACCACCGGGGGACAGGGGGAACTATGGCTACACCTTC.

The V gene is TRBV5-6, the J gene TRBJ1-2; 7 bases agree with TRBD1. The germline gives CDR1 SGHDT, CDR2 YYEEEE. Trimming at V came to 4 bases and at J to 4 bases, leaving 7 bases not matched to a gene. This CDR3 region has 14 residues. CDR3 coding DNA: TGTGCCAGCAGCCTGGGACAGCCTTTCTATGGCTACACCTTC. Its protein is CASSLGQPFYGYTF.

V is TRBV27 and J is TRBJ2-7; TRBD2 agrees at 8 bases. The CDR3 runs to 15 residues. Germline V gene sequence: CDR1 MNHEY, CDR2 SMNVEV (reference sequence). With 3 bases clipped from V and 2 bases from J, the junction kept 6 bases outside the gene matches. CDR3 sequence reads: CASSFKGGGTYEQYF. In DNA form, the CDR3 reads TGTGCCAGCAGTTTTAAGGGCGGGGGGACCTACGAGCAGTACTTC.

Here the CDR3 DNA reads TGTGCCAGCAGCTTACTAGCTAACTATGGCTACACCTTC. Its protein product is CASSLLANYGYTF. V usage is TRBV7-9 and J usage is TRBJ1-2; D call uncertain. CDR3 length: 13 residues. Germline CDR1 is SEHNR and CDR2 is FQNEAQ (reference sequence). Between the trimmed V and J ends, which lost 2 bases and 0 bases, there was a span of 4 bases.

The chain couples TRBV20-1 to TRBJ1-5; D not resolved. Trimming cost V 8 bases and J 8 bases, with 13 bases left between them. The CDR3 runs 11 residues. The germline V gene encodes CDR1 DFQATT and CDR2 SNEGSKA (reference sequence). The CDR3, as DNA: TGCAGTCCACGTCGGGGTGAGCCCCAGCATTTT. Protein: CSPRRGEPQHF.

The chain carries TRBV7-6 and TRBJ2-1; 14 positions agree with TRBD2. The CDR3 covers 15 residues. Unmatched junction bases numbered 12, after V lost 5 bases and J lost 15 bases. Germline CDR1 and CDR2: SGHVS and FNYEAQ. CDR3 residues: CASSPRTSGGPWVFF. The CDR3 DNA is TGTGCCAGCAGCCCCAGGACTAGCGGGGGGCCTTGGGTGTTCTTC.

The chain has TRBV2 and TRBJ1-5; D remains unclear. Germline CDR1 and CDR2: SNHLY and FYNNEI. V lost 4 bases, J lost 3 bases, and 7 bases lay in between. The CDR3 sequence is 13 residues long. DNA for the CDR3: TGTGCCAGCAGTGGGGCCCCCAATCAGCCCCAGCATTTT. Protein sequence: CASSGAPNQPQHF.

There are a few counts of this clone. The chain uses TRBV10-3 and TRBJ1-2; a weak D match, TRBD1 (5 bases). This CDR3 spans 14 amino acids. From germline, CDR1 is ENHRY and CDR2 SYGVKD. The V end was cut by 6 bases, the J end by 7 bases, with 18 bases between. CDR3 sequence reads: CAISVDSRQGGYTF. CDR3 bases: TGTGCCATCAGCGTCGACAGCCGTCAGGGTGGCTACACCTTC.

Only a few counts were recorded for this clone. The chain carries TRBV6-5 and TRBJ2-1, with D perhaps TRBD1 (6 bases). Germline V CDR1 and CDR2: MNHEY, SVGAGI. The CDR3 consists of 13 residues. V lost 6 bases and J 5 bases, leaving 11 bases between the germline ends. CDR3 in DNA: TGTGCCAGCAGGGGGACAAACAACAATGAGCAGTTCTTC. The encoded protein is CASRGTNNNEQFF.

This sequence joins TRBV6-5 and TRBJ2-3, with 7 bases fitting TRBD1. With V trimmed by 5 bases and J by 1 base, 3 bases remained unmatched. Germline V gene sequence: CDR1 MNHEY, CDR2 SVGAGI. This CDR3 has 14 amino acids. CDR3 region: CASSRQGGTDTQYF. DNA of the CDR3: TGTGCCAGCAGTCGACAGGGAGGCACAGATACGCAGTATTTT.

The DNA of the CDR3 is TGTGCCAGCAGAAGAGACGACAGGGCTTCCTATAATTCACCCCTCCACTTT. Translating gives CASRRDDRASYNSPLHF. The chain carries TRBV2 and TRBJ1-6; 7 nucleotides match TRBD1. Losses at the gene ends were 6 bases for V and 1 base for J; bases not matched to a gene: 9. Germline values: CDR1 SNHLY, CDR2 FYNNEI. This CDR3 is 17 amino acids long.

A single count supports this clone. This chain connects TRBV6-6 to TRBJ1-6, with D possibly matching TRBD1 (5 bases). CDR3 length: 14 residues. The germline V gene has CDR1 MNHNY and CDR2 SVGAGI (reference sequence). Trimming left V 4 bases short and J 7 bases short, with 11 bases between. CDR3 residues: CASSSGLENSPLHF. The CDR3 nucleotides read TGTGCCAGCAGTTCGGGACTGGAGAATTCACCCCTCCACTTT.

This clone came up once. The genes are TRBV6-5 and TRBJ1-4, with D uncertain. The CDR3 covers 13 residues. In germline, CDR1 is MNHEY, CDR2 SVGAGI. V was clipped by 10 bases and J by 7 bases, with 16 bases between them. CDR3 sequence reads: CATRRERGEKLFF. The CDR3 nucleotides read TGTGCCACCCGGAGGGAGCGGGGTGAAAAACTGTTTTTT.

The gene calls are TRBV4-3 and TRBJ1-1; 9 bases line up with TRBD1. After removal of 4 bases from V and 4 bases from J, the junction contained 13 bases not matched to a gene. This CDR3 has 17 residues. CDR1 LGHNA and CDR2 YSLEER come from the germline V gene. The CDR3 reads CASSLLSGTGIGTEAFF. As DNA, the CDR3 is TGCGCCAGCAGCCTTCTCTCCGGGACAGGGATTGGCACTGAAGCTTTCTTT.

In this sample, this clone turned up a few times. The genes are TRBV4-1 and TRBJ2-7; tentatively, D is TRBD1 (6 bases). CDR1 MGHRA and CDR2 YSYEKL come from the germline V gene. CDR3 length: 15 residues. Trimming took 2 bases from V and 7 from J, leaving 18 bases between them. Here the CDR3 reads CASSQQVTQGEEQYF. The CDR3 bases are TGCGCCAGCAGCCAACAAGTCACACAGGGTGAGGAGCAGTACTTC.